The T cell receptor (beta chain) under discussion was sequenced for a study of cytomegalovirus exposure and HLA in healthy donors. V lost 5 bases, J lost 2 bases, and 12 bases lay in between. The CDR3 spans 14 residues. The germline CDR1 and CDR2 sequences are SGHAT and FQDESV (reference sequence). Notes on this clone: Its antigen remains unidentified.

Findings and caveats of the study: The authors judged a highly shared variant cluster likely a sequencing artifact. Reported performance of the classifier showed diagnosis of cytomegalovirus status with high specificity and sensitivity.

PCR employed 60 Vbeta and 13 Jbeta primers. This table comes from immunoSEQ multiplex PCR, and its TCRdb copy is limited to in-frame clones, with some not included. The profile shows just over 200,000 clones, approximately 78% of them singletons. The clonotype was recovered from a woman aged 35 to 49 in good health and CMV-seronegative. The sequenced sample was PBMCs. The J gene is TRBJ2-5, the V gene TRBV11-1, with a tentative D call TRBD2 (6 bases). The CDR3 bases are TGTGCCAGCAGCCCAGGGACTTTTCAAGAGACCCAGTACTTC. Amino acid sequence: CASSPGTFQETQYF.